In its sample, the clone carrying this T cell receptor beta chain was seen many times. Its target is unknown. Germline V gene lookup returns CDR1 SQVTM and CDR2 ANQGSEA. This CDR3 has 12 amino acids. V was pared by 7 bases and J by 5 bases, with 12 bases between. The data belong to a study of read filtering for tumor transcriptome and immune sequencing. Study conclusions and caveats: In IR-seq, single-read clonotypes were roughly 82% of clonotypes but about 3.5% of reads.

Molecular barcoded adaptors covering alpha/delta and beta/gamma chains were used on 400 ng RNA. TCRdb re-derived calls from the reads in MiXCR, one entry per CDR3 protein. The sample includes roughly 130,000 distinct CDR3 sequences, under 15% seen only once; the top ten take 11%. Sequencing was carried out using a population of CD138-negative cells sorted from bone marrow. This TCR was recovered from a donor older than 35 with multiple myeloma. The chain is built from TRBV29-1 and TRBJ1-5; unclear D gene. As DNA, the CDR3 is TGCAGCGCCAAAGGGTTGGATCAGCCCCAGCATTTT. It yields the protein CSAKGLDQPQHF.